These 14 T cell receptor beta chains came from one sample sequenced in a study of blood T cell repertoires in COVID-19. Sequenced by immunoSEQ multiplex PCR; TCRdb stores in-frame clones only, minus some. This sample has 300,000 to 450,000 clones, with around 87% found just once. Sequences were obtained from peripheral blood. These receptors originate from a woman aged 60-75 years with COVID-19, enrolled during active disease.

The V and J genes are TRBV5-4 and TRBJ1-1; 7 nucleotides match TRBD1. V lost 3 bases to trimming and J lost 4 bases; unmatched junction nucleotides: 9. In germline, CDR1 is SGHNT, CDR2 YYREEE (reference sequence). CDR3 size: 15 residues. The CDR3 loop reads CASSSYKGAGTEAFF. The DNA of the CDR3 is TGTGCCAGCAGCTCGTATAAGGGGGCTGGCACTGAAGCTTTCTTT.

The rearrangement links TRBV20-1 to TRBJ2-1; 8 nucleotides match TRBD2. This CDR3 has 14 amino acids. Trimming removed 3 bases from V and 5 bases from J; junction bases left unmatched: 6. Germline values: CDR1 DFQATT, CDR2 SNEGSKA (reference sequence). CDR3 DNA sequence: TGCAGTGCTAGTCGGGGCGGGAGGAACAATGAGCAGTTCTTC. This codes for CSASRGGRNNEQFF.

This clone has just one count. CDR3 DNA: TGTGCCAGCAGCCCACTAGGCCCCGCGAAGCAGTACTTC. Translated: CASSPLGPAKQYF. This chain joins TRBV7-9 and TRBJ2-7, with D perhaps TRBD2 (5 bases). The CDR3 length is 13 residues. Germline V gene sequence: CDR1 SEHNR, CDR2 FQNEAQ (reference sequence). Between the trimmed V and J ends, which lost 5 bases and 8 bases, there was a span of 16 bases. The full variable domain, its missing parts supplied by reference TRBV7-9 and TRBJ2-7, is DTGVSQNPRHKITKRGQNVTFRCDPISEHNRLYWYRQTLGQGPEFLTYFQNEAQLEKSRLLSDRFSAERPKGSFSTLEIQRTEQGDSAMYLCASSPLGPAKQYFGPGTRLTVT.

The chain employs TRBV7-2 and TRBJ1-1, with a weak D call TRBD1 (6 bases). The CDR3 has 13 residues. Trimming cost V 5 bases and J 4 bases, with 11 bases left between them. CDR1 is SGHTA, CDR2 FQGNSA, per germline. The CDR3 loop reads CASSPRTVTEAFF. The CDR3 DNA follows: TGTGCCAGCAGCCCCAGGACAGTCACTGAAGCTTTCTTT.

The J gene is TRBJ2-2, the V gene TRBV19; 8 nucleotides align to TRBD2. Germline CDR1 reads LNHDA; CDR2 reads SQIVND (reference sequence). This CDR3 contains 15 residues. Trimming cost V 9 bases and J 7 bases; bases outside gene matches: 13. The CDR3 sequence is CASKTGTSLNGELFF. DNA of the CDR3: TGTGCCAGCAAGACCGGGACTAGTTTGAACGGGGAGCTGTTTTTT. Full variable domain (missing parts from reference TRBV19 and TRBJ2-2): DGGITQSPKYLFRKEGQNVTLSCEQNLNHDAMYWYRQDPGQGLRLIYYSQIVNDFQKGDIAEGYSVSREKKESFPLTVTSAQKNPTAFYLCASKTGTSLNGELFFGEGSRLTVL.

The gene calls are TRBV27 and TRBJ2-2; 9 positions agree with TRBD1. V was clipped by 5 bases and J by 5 bases; unmatched bases: 9. This CDR3 has 16 amino acids. Germline CDR1 MNHEY, CDR2 SMNVEV (reference sequence). The CDR3 reads CASSMRGQGKTGELFF. CDR3 bases: TGTGCCAGCAGTATGAGGGGACAGGGAAAAACCGGGGAGCTGTTTTTT.

This clone was seen only once. The chain uses TRBV6-2 or TRBV6-3 and TRBJ1-1, with 7 bases matching TRBD1. The germline CDR1 and CDR2 sequences are MNHEY and SVGEGT. The CDR3 extends over 12 amino acids. After removal of 6 bases from V and 11 bases from J, the junction contained 9 bases not matched to a gene. CDR3 nucleotide sequence: TGTGCCAGCAGCCAGCAGGGGGTTCAGGCTTTCTTT. Protein sequence: CASSQQGVQAFF.

This chain connects TRBV7-8 to TRBJ2-2; the D gene is possibly TRBD1 (6 bases). Trimming shortened V by 7 bases and J by 2 bases, and 11 bases separated the two germline ends. Germline V gene sequence: CDR1 SGHVS, CDR2 FQNEAQ. The CDR3 sequence is 14 residues long. The DNA of the CDR3 is TGTGCCAGCACCGACAGGTTCAACACCGGGGAGCTGTTTTTT. This encodes CASTDRFNTGELFF.

This clone showed up just once. The chain employs TRBV9 and TRBJ1-6; no clear D gene. V was shortened by 3 bases and J by 5 bases, with 6 bases between the two germline ends. This CDR3 contains 13 residues. Germline V lookup: CDR1 SGDLS, CDR2 YYNGEE. CDR3 protein: CASSASDNSPLHF. CDR3 DNA sequence: TGTGCCAGCAGCGCAAGCGATAATTCACCCCTCCACTTT. The full variable domain, its missing parts supplied by reference TRBV9 and TRBJ1-6, is DSGVTQTPKHLITATGQRVTLRCSPRSGDLSVYWYQQSLDQGLQFLIQYYNGEERAKGNILERFSAQQFPDLHSELNLSSLELGDSALYFCASSASDNSPLHFGNGTRLTVT.

This chain uses TRBV21-1 with TRBJ2-1; the DNA was not used to check the table's D call, TRBD1. TRBV21-1 has pseudogene status. The CDR3 consists of 16 residues. The CDR3 protein is CASSKEKGAPPNEQFF. The CDR3 region has the DNA TGTGCCAGCAGCAAAGAAAAGGGGGCCCCCCCCAATGAGCAGTTCTTC.

V and J are TRBV9 and TRBJ2-3; 11 bases align to TRBD2. The CDR3 has 18 amino acids. Germline CDR1 reads SGDLS; CDR2 reads YYNGEE. Trimming at V came to 0 bases and at J to 5 bases, leaving 11 bases not matched to a gene. CDR3: CASSVAKLAGGQGDTQYF. CDR3 DNA: TGTGCCAGCAGCGTAGCTAAGCTAGCGGGGGGCCAAGGAGATACGCAGTATTTT. The full variable domain, its missing parts supplied by reference TRBV9 and TRBJ2-3, is DSGVTQTPKHLITATGQRVTLRCSPRSGDLSVYWYQQSLDQGLQFLIQYYNGEERAKGNILERFSAQQFPDLHSELNLSSLELGDSALYFCASSVAKLAGGQGDTQYFGPGTRLTVL.

The rearrangement joins TRBV2 to TRBJ1-2; D is unclear. Germline V gene lookup returns CDR1 SNHLY and CDR2 FYNNEI. This CDR3 is 13 amino acids long. The V end lost 6 bases, the J end lost 4 bases, and 12 bases lay between the germline ends. This CDR3 reads CASRQDTAYGYTF. CDR3 DNA sequence: TGTGCCAGCAGACAAGACACTGCCTATGGCTACACCTTC.

This chain connects TRBV6-5 to TRBJ1-1, with 8 nucleotides matching TRBD1. Looked up from germline, CDR1 is MNHEY and CDR2 is SVGAGI. V was pared by 6 bases and J by 0 bases, with 6 bases of the junction left unmatched. CDR3 size: 15 residues. The CDR3 spells CASRPGGTMNTEAFF. DNA for the CDR3: TGTGCCAGCAGGCCAGGGGGCACTATGAACACTGAAGCTTTCTTT.

This clone was found a few times. The chain joins TRBV14 to TRBJ1-2, with a tentative D call TRBD1 (6 bases). This CDR3 has 13 amino acids. The V gene's germline CDR1 is SGHDN and CDR2 FVKESK. Trimming left V 5 bases short and J 8 bases short, with 15 bases between. The CDR3 here is CASSEQGYNGYTF. The CDR3 DNA reads TGTGCCAGCAGCGAACAGGGTTATAACGGCTACACCTTC.